This T cell receptor (beta chain) was observed in a study of shared T cell receptors in the human thymus. The junction had 7 bases not matched to a gene; V was cut back by 2 bases and J by 4 bases. Germline CDR1 LGHNA, CDR2 YNFKEQ. This CDR3 comprises 19 residues. Using immunoSEQ multiplex PCR, the repertoire was profiled, and TCRdb retains in-frame clones only, with some absent. Among about 660,000 clones listed, approximately 88% were seen once. These data were likewise used in another study, on human thymus T cells. That publication notes: The sample donors, healthy Finnish infants, were having corrective surgery for congenital heart defects. Resections removed during corrective heart surgery provided the thymus tissue used. The authors found apparently biased V and J gene usage in thymic and blood repertoires.

J is TRBJ2-6 and V is TRBV4-2; 14 nucleotides align to TRBD2. The TCR sequence derives from a boy in the first two years of life with a congenital heart defect. Sequenced sample: thymocytes. The CDR3 DNA reads TGTGCCAGCAGCCAATCTAGACTAGCGGGAGGGAGAGGGGCCAACGTCCTGACTTTC. Translation: CASSQSRLAGGRGANVLTF.